What follows are 29 T cell receptor beta chains derived from one specimen sequenced in a study of cytomegalovirus exposure and HLA in healthy donors. This PCR relied on a set of 60 Vbeta primers and 13 Jbeta primers. The data were produced by immunoSEQ multiplex PCR, yet TCRdb's version contains in-frame clones alone and is incomplete. This table holds about 180,000 clones, less than 90% found once. The sequencing input was PBMCs. The receptors shown here come from a girl aged 5 to 17 in good health and CMV-seropositive.

This clone was seen only a few times. The rearrangement joins TRBV5-1 to TRBJ1-2; 9 bases line up with TRBD1. This CDR3 has 16 amino acids. Germline CDR1 and CDR2: SGHRS and YFSETQ. With V trimmed by 7 bases and J by 6 bases, 16 bases remained unmatched. The CDR3 bases are TGCGCCAGCGCACCCCTTCCGGGACAGGGAGAAGATGGCTACACCTTC. Amino acids: CASAPLPGQGEDGYTF.

This rearrangement joins TRBV7-6 to TRBJ1-1, with 9 bases identical to TRBD1. Per germline, CDR1 SGHVS and CDR2 FNYEAQ. The CDR3 sequence is 14 residues long. With V trimmed by 5 bases and J by 3 bases, 4 bases remained unmatched. CDR3 amino acids: CASSPWTGDTEAFF. CDR3 DNA: TGTGCCAGCAGCCCATGGACAGGGGACACTGAAGCTTTCTTT.

This sequence joins TRBV7-6 and TRBJ2-3, with D maybe TRBD2 (6 bases). Germline CDR1 and CDR2: SGHVS and FNYEAQ. The CDR3 consists of 16 residues. Trimming took off 1 base at V and 4 bases at J, with 15 bases between the two ends. The CDR3 DNA is TGTGCCAGCAGCTTAGGGGCTAGCGCTATGTCAGATACGCAGTATTTT. Residues: CASSLGASAMSDTQYF.

V usage is TRBV7-2 and J usage is TRBJ2-3; TRBD2 aligns across 7 bases. Germline loops: CDR1 SGHTA, CDR2 FQGNSA. This CDR3 comprises 16 residues. The trim removed 2 bases at V and 4 bases at J, leaving 9 bases unmatched. The CDR3 DNA reads TGTGCCAGCAGCTTAATGAGGGAGGGCCCCGCAGATACGCAGTATTTT. Protein sequence: CASSLMREGPADTQYF.

The V gene is TRBV7-9, the J gene TRBJ1-2; D not resolved. With 1 base removed from V and 0 bases from J, the gap between germline ends came to 12 bases. The V gene's germline CDR1 is SEHNR and CDR2 FQNEAQ (reference sequence). The CDR3 loop spans 16 amino acids. The CDR3 sequence is CASSLDRSTTNYGYTF. CDR3 DNA sequence: TGTGCCAGCAGCTTAGATAGGAGCACCACTAACTATGGCTACACCTTC. Filled out from reference TRBV7-9 and TRBJ1-2, the complete variable domain reads DTGVSQNPRHKITKRGQNVTFRCDPISEHNRLYWYRQTLGQGPEFLTYFQNEAQLEKSRLLSDRFSAERPKGSFSTLEIQRTEQGDSAMYLCASSLDRSTTNYGYTFGSGTRLTVV.

The chain couples TRBV21-1 to TRBJ2-7; the D call in the table, TRBD2, was not verified against the DNA. TRBV21-1 is listed as a pseudogene. The CDR3 totals 19 residues. The CDR3 reads CASSKQPSAKHPLFYEQYF. The DNA for the CDR3 is TGTGCCAGCAGCAAACAGCCTAGCGCCAAACACCCCCTCTTCTACGAGCAGTACTTC.

This sequence joins TRBV6-5 and TRBJ1-2, with 7 nucleotides matching TRBD1. Germline V CDR1 and CDR2: MNHEY, SVGAGI. Trimming cost V 10 bases and J 2 bases; bases outside gene matches: 13. CDR3 size: 15 residues. CDR3 amino acids: CAILGQLSLNYGYTF. CDR3 nucleotide sequence: TGTGCCATCCTGGGACAGCTGTCTTTAAACTATGGCTACACCTTC.

V usage is TRBV5-1 and J usage is TRBJ2-1, with 11 bases aligning to TRBD2. This CDR3 has 17 amino acids. V gave up 0 bases and J gave up 2 bases; unmatched junction bases: 4. Germline V gene lookup returns CDR1 SGHRS and CDR2 YFSETQ. This chain's CDR3 is CASSLDIAGGPYNEQFF. CDR3 nucleotide sequence: TGCGCCAGCAGCTTGGATATAGCGGGAGGGCCCTACAATGAGCAGTTCTTC.

The chain's CDR3 is CASSPTGIHEQYF. The CDR3 DNA sequence: TGTGCCAGCAGCCCGACAGGGATCCACGAGCAGTACTTC. This chain joins TRBV7-9 and TRBJ2-7; 7 nucleotides agree with TRBD1. The CDR3 length is 13 residues. Germline trimming cut 5 bases from V and 5 bases from J; bases unmatched to any gene: 6. Germline CDR1 SEHNR, CDR2 FQNEAQ (reference sequence). The full variable domain, rest sourced from reference TRBV7-9 and TRBJ2-7, is DTGVSQNPRHKITKRGQNVTFRCDPISEHNRLYWYRQTLGQGPEFLTYFQNEAQLEKSRLLSDRFSAERPKGSFSTLEIQRTEQGDSAMYLCASSPTGIHEQYFGPGTRLTVT.

The V call is TRBV7-3, the J call TRBJ2-3; 11 bases line up with TRBD2. Trimming cost V 6 bases and J 6 bases; bases outside gene matches: 8. Germline lookup yields CDR1 SGHTA and CDR2 FQGTGA. The CDR3 spans 15 residues. CDR3 residues: CASRSGLAGGDTQYF. For the CDR3, the DNA is TGTGCCAGCAGGTCAGGGCTAGCGGGAGGCGATACGCAGTATTTT.

This rearrangement joins TRBV6-1 to TRBJ1-2, with a tentative D call TRBD1 (6 bases). The CDR3 is 13 residues long. Deletions cut 10 bases from V and 2 bases from J, with 14 bases between. Germline values: CDR1 MNHNS, CDR2 SASEGT. DNA for the CDR3: TGTGCCACGGTCCTAACAGGGAACTATGGCTACACCTTC. It yields the protein CATVLTGNYGYTF.

The rearrangement uses TRBV5-1 and TRBJ2-5; 8 nucleotides align to TRBD2. V lost 1 base to trimming and J lost 7 bases; unmatched junction nucleotides: 3. CDR1 and CDR2 (germline): SGHRS, YFSETQ. This CDR3 has 13 amino acids. Here the CDR3 reads CASSLTAGGTQYF. DNA for the CDR3: TGCGCCAGCAGCTTGACGGCGGGAGGGACCCAGTACTTC.

This chain links TRBV29-1 with TRBJ2-1, with TRBD1 matching 11 bases. CDR3 length: 14 amino acids. Trimming at V came to 6 bases and at J to 4 bases, leaving 5 bases not matched to a gene. Germline lookup yields CDR1 SQVTM and CDR2 ANQGSEA. Written as DNA, the CDR3 is TGCAGCGTGTGGACAGGGGGCGCATACAATGAGCAGTTCTTC. This sequence encodes CSVWTGGAYNEQFF.

The J gene is TRBJ2-7, the V gene TRBV9; 7 bases fit TRBD1. This CDR3 has 14 residues. Germline CDR1 is SGDLS and CDR2 is YYNGEE. Trimming took 3 bases from V and 3 from J; bases not matched to a gene: 6. CDR3 nucleotide sequence: TGTGCCAGCAGCGGACAGGGATCTGACTACGAGCAGTACTTC. Protein sequence: CASSGQGSDYEQYF.

V usage is TRBV11-1 and J usage is TRBJ2-1; 10 bases agree with TRBD1. The CDR3 totals 15 residues. The germline CDR1 and CDR2 sequences are SGHAT and FQDESV (reference sequence). J was trimmed by 8 bases and V by 5 bases; bases with no gene match: 9. The CDR3 here is CASSRDRGLVYEQFF. The CDR3 DNA reads TGTGCCAGCAGCCGAGACAGGGGGCTTGTGTATGAGCAGTTCTTC.

The chain uses TRBV27 and TRBJ2-3; 10 bases are shared with TRBD2. Trimming removed 5 bases from V and 0 bases from J; junction bases left unmatched: 8. This CDR3 is 17 amino acids long. Germline V CDR1 and CDR2: MNHEY, SMNVEV (reference sequence). The CDR3 spells CASSIFLTSGSTDTQYF. DNA of the CDR3: TGTGCCAGCAGTATATTCCTGACTAGCGGGAGCACAGATACGCAGTATTTT.

Only a few counts were recorded for this clone. The chain carries TRBV4-2 and TRBJ1-6; 8 positions agree with TRBD1. From germline, CDR1 is LGHNA and CDR2 YNFKEQ. The CDR3 extends over 16 amino acids. J lost 5 bases, V lost 0 bases, and 3 bases had no gene match. The CDR3 region has the DNA TGTGCCAGCAGCCAAGACCGGGACAGGAATAATTCACCCCTCCACTTT. This translates into CASSQDRDRNNSPLHF.

The rearrangement joins TRBV4-1 to TRBJ1-1, with 8 bases identical to TRBD1. This CDR3 is 15 amino acids long. V was clipped by 7 bases and J by 0 bases; unmatched bases: 7. Germline loops: CDR1 MGHRA, CDR2 YSYEKL. This CDR3 is CASKRDRIMNTEAFF. The CDR3 nucleotides are TGCGCCAGCAAAAGGGACAGGATCATGAACACTGAAGCTTTCTTT.

This clone has more than one count but fewer than ten. This chain links TRBV7-6 with TRBJ1-1; D gene unclear. Germline CDR1 and CDR2: SGHVS and FNYEAQ. The CDR3 length is 14 residues. V was clipped by 1 base and J by 1 base, with 7 bases between them. For the CDR3, the DNA is TGTGCCAGCAGCTTAGTGCAGGCGAACACTGAAGCTTTCTTT. Amino acid sequence: CASSLVQANTEAFF.

The CDR3 bases are TGCGCCAGCAGCCAACTCGTAACCTACGAGCAGTACTTC. Translation gives CASSQLVTYEQYF. The rearrangement links TRBV4-1 to TRBJ2-7, with D hard to call. This CDR3 has 13 residues. The ends were cut back, 2 bases at V and 2 bases at J, with 7 bases in the middle. Germline-derived CDR1 and CDR2 are MGHRA and YSYEKL.

This chain connects TRBV5-6 to TRBJ1-3; 8 bases agree with TRBD1. The germline V gene encodes CDR1 SGHDT and CDR2 YYEEEE. The CDR3 runs 16 residues. Trimming at V came to 3 bases and at J to 2 bases, leaving 7 bases not matched to a gene. The CDR3 DNA is TGTGCCAGCAGCTCCTTGGACAGGGAAACTGGAAACACCATATATTTT. Translation: CASSSLDRETGNTIYF.

The table lists this clone with a count of one. The chain has TRBV7-8 and TRBJ1-5; D is possibly TRBD1 (5 bases). The germline CDR1 and CDR2 sequences are SGHVS and FQNEAQ. Trimming removed 5 bases at V and 6 bases at J, with 11 bases between. The CDR3 extends over 13 amino acids. CDR3 protein: CASSLSGGQPQHF. CDR3 nucleotides: TGTGCCAGCAGCCTATCCGGGGGTCAGCCCCAGCATTTT.

This chain links TRBV7-7 with TRBJ2-2; D gene ambiguous. The germline V gene has CDR1 SSHAT and CDR2 FNYEAQ (reference sequence). The V end was cut by 5 bases, the J end by 6 bases, with 10 bases between. CDR3 length: 13 amino acids. The chain's CDR3 is CASSPATAGELFF. DNA of the CDR3: TGTGCCAGCAGCCCAGCTACAGCCGGGGAGCTGTTTTTT.

Here the CDR3 DNA reads TGTGCCAGCAGTTACTCACGGTCTGAAGCTTTCTTT. Protein: CASSYSRSEAFF. The rearrangement uses TRBV6-6 and TRBJ1-1; D is unclear. The CDR3 covers 12 residues. Germline assignment: CDR1 MNHNY and CDR2 SVGAGI (reference sequence). Trimming took off 0 bases at V and 6 bases at J, with 5 bases between the two ends.

The chain links TRBV15 to TRBJ1-5; D gene unclear. Germline V gene sequence: CDR1 LNHNV, CDR2 YYDKDF (reference sequence). The CDR3 consists of 13 residues. V was pared by 1 base and J by 1 base, with 2 bases between. The CDR3 nucleotides read TGTGCCACCAGCAGAGCAAGCAATCAGCCCCAGCATTTT. Residues: CATSRASNQPQHF.

The chain is built from TRBV13 and TRBJ2-7; 9 nucleotides agree with TRBD2. This CDR3 has 16 residues. Germline V gene sequence: CDR1 PRHDT, CDR2 FYEKMQ (reference sequence). V gave up 2 bases and J gave up 4 bases; unmatched junction bases: 9. The CDR3 region is CASSLHVGLASYEQYF. Here the CDR3 DNA reads TGTGCCAGCAGCTTACACGTAGGACTAGCGTCGTACGAGCAGTACTTC.

The rearrangement links TRBV10-3 to TRBJ2-1; 7 bases match TRBD2. V lost 0 bases, J lost 4 bases, and 6 bases stayed unmatched. Germline CDR1 reads ENHRY; CDR2 reads SYGVKD. The CDR3 is 16 residues long. The CDR3 region has the DNA TGTGCCATCAGTGAGTCGAGGACTAGTGAATACAATGAGCAGTTCTTC. Protein: CAISESRTSEYNEQFF.

The CDR3: CAWSGDRPNTGELFF. CDR3 coding DNA: TGTGCCTGGAGTGGGGACAGGCCAAACACCGGGGAGCTGTTTTTT. The chain combines TRBV30 with TRBJ2-2, with 8 bases matching TRBD1. V was clipped by 1 base and J by 2 bases; unmatched bases: 3. The CDR3 sequence is 15 residues long. The germline CDR1 and CDR2 sequences are GTSNPN and SVGIG (reference sequence).

The chain has TRBV7-6 and TRBJ2-3, with 12 bases identical to TRBD2. This CDR3 is built from 16 residues. Germline CDR1 SGHVS, CDR2 FNYEAQ. With V trimmed by 5 bases and J by 1 base, 4 bases remained unmatched. This CDR3 reads CASSPWTSGGTDTQYF. CDR3 sequence (DNA): TGTGCCAGCAGCCCGTGGACTAGCGGGGGCACAGATACGCAGTATTTT.